Here is one T cell receptor (beta chain) with its context. Its matching antigen is unknown. Germline CDR1 is SGHNT and CDR2 is YYREEE (reference sequence). Trimming stripped 4 bases from V and 5 bases from J, with 19 bases between. The CDR3 has 16 residues. These data originate in a study of shared clonotypes between healthy human individuals. Replicate sorted-subset PCRs were loaded with roughly 200 ng DNA, roughly 33,000 T cell genomes. Assay: immunoSEQ multiplex PCR; the TCRdb copy retains only in-frame clones and omits some. Counted here are about 380,000 clones, about 96% occurring once; the ten biggest clones make up 0.32%. Overall study findings and caveats: Naive subsets generally had larger estimated richness than memory subsets.

The sequence derives from a man between 25 and 39 years old in good health. The chain joins TRBV5-4 to TRBJ2-1; D is possibly TRBD1 or TRBD2 (5 bases each). Input material: memory CD8+ T cells sorted from blood. Subset reported: CD45RO+ cells pooled with CCR7-negative TemRA cells. CDR3 sequence (DNA): TGTGCCAGCAGCCTGGACATAACCGTCGGGGACAATGAGCAGTTCTTC. Translated: CASSLDITVGDNEQFF.